Shown below are 22 T cell receptor beta chains from a single sample sequenced in a study of T cell responses to AZD1222 COVID-19 vaccine. Generated by immunoSEQ multiplex PCR, the TCRdb table keeps only in-frame clones and is missing some. The repertoire includes 150,000 to 200,000 clones, about 92% of them detected once, and roughly 1.4% sits in the top ten. The specimen comprised peripheral blood, sampled 28 days after the second AZD1222 dose. The receptors originated from an adult who received the AZD1222 COVID-19 vaccine.

This chain connects TRBV3-1 (or the pseudogene TRBV3-2) to TRBJ1-2; the match to TRBD1 covers 11 bases. Germline CDR1 LGHDT, CDR2 YNNKEL (reference sequence). The CDR3 totals 16 residues. Losses at the gene ends were 0 bases for V and 3 bases for J; bases not matched to a gene: 3. DNA of the CDR3: TGTGCCAGCAGCCAAGAGGGGACAGGGGGGCACTATGGCTACACCTTC. It translates to CASSQEGTGGHYGYTF.

This clone has just one count. The rearrangement links TRBV5-5 to TRBJ1-2; TRBD1 might be the D (6 bases). V lost 4 bases to trimming and J lost 8 bases, with 9 bases between them. Germline-derived CDR1 and CDR2 are SGHKS and YYEKEE (reference sequence). This CDR3 spans 11 amino acids. This CDR3 is CASSGGLGYTF. In DNA form, the CDR3 reads TGTGCCAGCAGCGGGGGCTTGGGCTACACCTTC. Supplemented by reference TRBV5-5 and TRBJ1-2, the full variable domain reads DAGVTQSPTHLIKTRGQQVTLRCSPISGHKSVSWYQQVLGQGPQFIFQYYEKEERGRGNFPDRFSARQFPNYSSELNVNALLLGDSALYLCASSGGLGYTFGSGTRLTVV.

This clone was seen a single time. V is TRBV5-1 and J is TRBJ1-6, with 7 positions matching TRBD1. V shed 4 bases, J shed 8 bases, and the junction held 9 bases outside the gene matches. Germline CDR1 and CDR2: SGHRS and YFSETQ. This CDR3 contains 15 residues. Here the CDR3 reads CASSPGAGGHSPLHF. CDR3 nucleotide sequence: TGCGCCAGCAGCCCCGGGGCAGGGGGGCATTCACCCCTCCACTTT.

For this clone: Other DNA sequences in this sample translate to the same CDR3. J is TRBJ2-2 and V is TRBV10-2; 11 nucleotides align to TRBD2. Germline CDR1 and CDR2: WSHSY and SAAADI. The CDR3 runs 14 residues. V shed 8 bases and J 5 bases; nucleotides not matched to a gene: 4. The CDR3 loop reads CASRLAGGTGELFF. CDR3 sequence (DNA): TGCGCCAGCCGTCTAGCGGGGGGTACCGGGGAGCTGTTTTTT.

The V call is TRBV28, the J call TRBJ2-3, with 7 positions matching TRBD1. The J segment lost 1 base and the V segment lost 6 bases, leaving 1 base of the junction unmatched. This CDR3 has 13 amino acids. Germline CDR1 MDHEN, CDR2 SYDVKM. CDR3: CASRTGGTDTQYF. CDR3 sequence (DNA): TGTGCCAGCAGAACAGGGGGCACAGATACGCAGTATTTT.

J is TRBJ2-7 and V is TRBV28; 8 nucleotides match TRBD1. Germline V gives CDR1 MDHEN, CDR2 SYDVKM. Germline trimming cut 6 bases from V and 7 bases from J; bases unmatched to any gene: 17. The CDR3 extends over 16 amino acids. DNA of the CDR3: TGTGCCAGCAGCCCTTCCCTGGTTCAGGGGGCATGGGAGCAGTACTTC. Protein: CASSPSLVQGAWEQYF.

The rearrangement joins TRBV6-2 or TRBV6-3 to TRBJ2-5, with 7 bases fitting TRBD2. CDR1 is MNHEY and CDR2 is SVGEGT in the germline V gene. V shed 5 bases, J shed 3 bases, and the junction held 12 bases outside the gene matches. The CDR3 is 16 residues long. CDR3 amino acids: CASSPPSAGIKETQYF. The CDR3 bases are TGTGCCAGCAGTCCACCCTCAGCGGGAATCAAAGAGACCCAGTACTTC.

CDR3 protein: CASSVWDRGAYEQYF. In DNA, the CDR3 is TGTGCCAGCAGCGTTTGGGACAGGGGAGCCTACGAGCAGTACTTC. The J gene is TRBJ2-5, the V gene TRBV9, with TRBD1 matching 10 bases. The better agreement between TRBJ2-7 and the DNA end casts doubt on the J call. Germline V lookup: CDR1 SGDLS, CDR2 YYNGEE. The CDR3 is 15 amino acids.

CDR3 in DNA: TGTGCCAGCAGCCAAGAGGGACTAGCGGGAGTACCCACGTACTTC. Translating gives CASSQEGLAGVPTYF. The genes are TRBV14 and TRBJ2-5; 14 nucleotides agree with TRBD2. Germline V lookup: CDR1 SGHDN, CDR2 FVKESK. The CDR3 runs 15 residues. Unmatched junction bases numbered 7, after V lost 0 bases and J lost 13 bases.

This chain joins TRBV5-4 and TRBJ2-7; maybe TRBD1 (5 bases). This CDR3 is 17 amino acids long. Germline CDR1 SGHNT, CDR2 YYREEE (reference sequence). The V and J ends lost 4 bases and 3 bases respectively, with 23 bases between them. In DNA form, the CDR3 reads TGTGCCAGCAGCCCGCGGACACGGCCGGGCCCTAACTACGAGCAGTACTTC. This sequence encodes CASSPRTRPGPNYEQYF.

The gene calls are TRBV5-6 and TRBJ2-2, with 14 bases matching TRBD2. The germline V gene encodes CDR1 SGHDT and CDR2 YYEEEE. The CDR3 is made up of 15 amino acids. V trimming: 4 bases; J trimming: 6 bases; junction bases outside the gene matches: 2. The CDR3 DNA reads as TGTGCCAGCAGCCCGACTAGCGGGGGGGCCGGGGAGCTGTTTTTT. Translated: CASSPTSGGAGELFF. The full variable domain, with the rest looked up from reference TRBV5-6 and TRBJ2-2, is DAGVTQSPTHLIKTRGQQVTLRCSPKSGHDTVSWYQQALGQGPQFIFQYYEEEERQRGNFPDRFSGHQFPNYSSELNVNALLLGDSALYLCASSPTSGGAGELFFGEGSRLTVL.

This clone has at least ten counts. The rearrangement links TRBV5-4 to TRBJ2-7; D not resolved. CDR1 SGHNT and CDR2 YYREEE come from the germline V gene (reference sequence). The CDR3 runs 12 residues. Trimming removed 0 bases from V and 6 bases from J, with 7 bases in between. The CDR3 nucleotides read TGTGCCAGCAGCTTGGAAATAGGCGAGCAGTACTTC. This gives the protein CASSLEIGEQYF.

The CDR3 here is CASSLVWQKGTEAFF. The CDR3 coding sequence is TGTGCCAGCAGCTTAGTGTGGCAAAAAGGAACTGAAGCTTTCTTT. The chain links TRBV11-2 to TRBJ1-1; D unresolved. CDR1 and CDR2 (germline): SGHAT, FQNNGV. The CDR3 contains 15 residues. Trimming removed 1 base at V and 5 bases at J, with 14 bases between.

The genes are TRBV18 and TRBJ1-1; TRBD1 agrees at 7 bases. J lost 3 bases, V lost 1 base, and 5 bases had no gene match. This CDR3 spans 15 amino acids. The germline CDR1 and CDR2 sequences are KGHSH and LQKENI. The CDR3 DNA sequence: TGTGCCAGCTCACCACAGGGGGCATGGGACACTGAAGCTTTCTTT. Its protein is CASSPQGAWDTEAFF.

The chain combines TRBV12-3 or TRBV12-4 with TRBJ1-5; D ambiguous. V was clipped by 1 base and J by 7 bases, with 2 bases between them. This CDR3 contains 11 residues. The CDR3 coding sequence is TGTGCCAGCAGTTTAGAACAGCCCCAGCATTTT. Amino acids: CASSLEQPQHF.

This clone was picked up one time. V usage is TRBV5-1 and J usage is TRBJ2-5; D possibly corresponds to TRBD2 (6 bases). This CDR3 contains 15 residues. The ends were cut back, 1 base at V and 7 bases at J, with 17 bases in the middle. Germline CDR1 and CDR2: SGHRS and YFSETQ. Here the CDR3 DNA reads TGCGCCAGCAGCTTGTCGGGGGTGTCAGTACGGACCCAGTACTTC. Amino acids: CASSLSGVSVRTQYF.

The chain employs TRBV3-1 (or the pseudogene TRBV3-2) and TRBJ1-1; tentative D call: TRBD1 (5 bases). The V gene lost 6 bases and the J gene lost 12 bases, with 17 bases spanning the gap. The CDR3 totals 12 residues. Per germline, CDR1 LGHDT and CDR2 YNNKEL (reference sequence). The CDR3 loop is CASRSRDRKTFF. In nucleotides, the CDR3 is TGTGCCAGCAGAAGCCGGGACCGGAAGACTTTCTTT.

J is TRBJ2-7 and V is TRBV7-2; no clear D. Germline lookup yields CDR1 SGHTA and CDR2 FQGNSA. The V and J ends lost 2 bases and 5 bases respectively, with 16 bases between them. The CDR3 extends over 15 amino acids. The CDR3 region is CASSLQIAIRDEQYF. DNA for the CDR3: TGTGCCAGCAGCTTACAAATTGCGATCCGGGACGAGCAGTACTTC.

This clone was seen a single time. The V call is TRBV28, the J call TRBJ1-2; D perhaps matches TRBD1 (5 bases). The CDR3 is 15 amino acids. V was trimmed by 5 bases and J by 3 bases, leaving 16 bases between them. Germline V gene sequence: CDR1 MDHEN, CDR2 SYDVKM. CDR3 nucleotides: TGTGCCAGCAGTCCCCCGCAGGGACGAGACTATGGCTACACCTTC. This gives the protein CASSPPQGRDYGYTF.

The chain's CDR3 is CASSFRYEQYF. The CDR3, as DNA: TGTGCCAGCAGCTTTCGTTACGAGCAGTACTTC. The gene calls are TRBV7-8 and TRBJ2-7, with D unclear. The germline V gene encodes CDR1 SGHVS and CDR2 FQNEAQ. The CDR3 consists of 11 residues. Trimming left V 3 bases short and J 4 bases short, with 4 bases between.

The chain joins TRBV6-5 to TRBJ2-7; the match to TRBD2 covers 9 bases. V dropped 8 bases and J dropped 7; count of bases not matched to a gene: 9. The CDR3 spans 13 residues. CDR1 is MNHEY and CDR2 is SVGAGI in the germline V gene. CDR3 amino acids: CASVSGRTGEQYF. The CDR3 bases are TGTGCCAGCGTTAGCGGGAGAACCGGGGAGCAGTACTTC.

J is TRBJ1-1 and V is TRBV7-9; perhaps TRBD1 as D (5 bases). Trimming shortened V by 4 bases and J by 0 bases, and 9 bases separated the two germline ends. The CDR3 has 14 amino acids. Germline loops: CDR1 SEHNR, CDR2 FQNEAQ (reference sequence). The chain's CDR3 is CASSYGGLNTEAFF. CDR3 nucleotide sequence: TGTGCCAGCAGCTACGGGGGATTGAACACTGAAGCTTTCTTT.